These 30 T cell receptor beta chains were sequenced from one sample in a study of T cell responses to AZD1222 COVID-19 vaccine. Libraries were prepared by immunoSEQ multiplex PCR; TCRdb keeps only in-frame clonotypes and omits some of them. The sample has 100,000 to 150,000 clones, 87% seen once; the top ten hold approximately 10%. This specimen consisted of peripheral blood, obtained on day 0 of AZD1222 vaccination. The receptors here all came from an adult in good health.

This rearrangement joins TRBV5-1 to TRBJ2-1; 8 bases map to TRBD1. J lost 7 bases, V lost 3 bases, and 9 bases had no gene match. CDR1 and CDR2 from the germline V gene are SGHRS and YFSETQ. This CDR3 has 15 residues. The CDR3 protein is CASSSGTGPLNEQFF. CDR3 coding DNA: TGCGCCAGCAGCTCCGGGACAGGACCCCTGAATGAGCAGTTCTTC.

The table lists this clone with a few counts. The same CDR3 is also encoded by other DNA sequences in this sample. The chain carries TRBV3-1 (or the pseudogene TRBV3-2) and TRBJ2-7; 7 bases fit TRBD1. The CDR3 runs to 13 residues. J was trimmed by 4 bases and V by 0 bases; bases with no gene match: 0. Germline CDR1 and CDR2: LGHDT and YNNKEL (reference sequence). Written as DNA, the CDR3 is TGTGCCAGCAGCCAAGACAGGGGGTACGAGCAGTACTTC. Its translation: CASSQDRGYEQYF.

This clone was seen a single time. The chain couples TRBV2 to TRBJ1-2; maybe TRBD1 (5 bases). The CDR3 runs to 14 residues. The germline gives CDR1 SNHLY, CDR2 FYNNEI. V was cut by 6 bases and J by 8 bases, with 19 bases left in between. CDR3 loop: CASRAGPRGSGYTF. CDR3 DNA sequence: TGTGCCAGCAGGGCGGGACCGCGGGGGAGCGGCTACACCTTC.

This sequence joins TRBV10-3 and TRBJ1-1; 7 bases line up with TRBD1. V lost 11 bases and J lost 5; bases outside the gene matches: 17. This CDR3 is 15 amino acids long. Germline V CDR1 and CDR2: ENHRY, SYGVKD. CDR3 amino acids: CASRYQAQGRTEAFF. The CDR3 coding sequence is TGTGCCTCCCGGTATCAGGCACAGGGGAGGACTGAAGCTTTCTTT.

The chain joins TRBV9 to TRBJ2-7, with TRBD2 matching over 10 bases. Trimming removed 0 bases from V and 6 bases from J; junction bases left unmatched: 6. This CDR3 is 15 amino acids long. From germline, CDR1 is SGDLS and CDR2 YYNGEE. The CDR3 nucleotides read TGTGCCAGCAGCGTAGGCTCTAGCGGGAGCTTCGAGCAGTACTTC. Its translation: CASSVGSSGSFEQYF.

The J gene is TRBJ2-1, the V gene TRBV9; 8 positions agree with TRBD1. Germline V CDR1 and CDR2: SGDLS, YYNGEE. J gave up 4 bases and V 10 bases, and 7 bases lay outside the gene matches. The CDR3 is 13 amino acids. The chain's CDR3 is CAYPGTGYNEQFF. The CDR3 DNA reads as TGTGCCTACCCCGGGACAGGTTACAATGAGCAGTTCTTC.

This chain connects TRBV12-3 or TRBV12-4 to TRBJ2-7; D uncertain. V was cut by 6 bases and J by 7 bases, with 10 bases left in between. The CDR3 is made up of 11 amino acids. The CDR3 DNA is TGTGCCAGCAGCCCTGCGCGAGAGCAGTACTTC. Translating it yields CASSPAREQYF.

This clone was seen more than once but under ten times. This rearrangement joins TRBV7-3 to TRBJ2-7; D is possibly TRBD1 (5 bases). The length of the CDR3 is 14 residues. Germline values: CDR1 SGHTA, CDR2 FQGTGA. Trimming left V 1 base short and J 2 bases short, with 9 bases between. This chain's CDR3 is CASSLMVGAYEQYF. The DNA for the CDR3 is TGTGCCAGCAGCTTAATGGTAGGGGCCTACGAGCAGTACTTC.

In this sample, this clone turned up once. The V and J genes are TRBV11-2 and TRBJ2-1, with 11 bases aligning to TRBD2. The CDR3 runs to 15 residues. The V and J ends lost 5 bases and 4 bases, in that order; junction bases with no gene match: 4. Per the germline V gene, CDR1 is SGHAT and CDR2 is FQNNGV. CDR3 DNA sequence: TGTGCCAGCAGCCGTAGCGGGGGGGAATACAATGAGCAGTTCTTC. Protein sequence: CASSRSGGEYNEQFF.

This chain connects TRBV6-2 or TRBV6-3 to TRBJ1-5, with D tentatively TRBD1 (5 bases). Germline V gene sequence: CDR1 MNHEY, CDR2 SVGEGT. The V end was cut by 6 bases, the J end by 7 bases, with 16 bases between. The CDR3 loop spans 14 amino acids. CDR3 loop: CASSLDSPEQPQHF. CDR3 sequence (DNA): TGTGCCAGCAGCCTTGACAGTCCCGAACAGCCCCAGCATTTT.

The rearrangement links TRBV2 to TRBJ2-1, with 9 nucleotides matching TRBD2. The CDR3 is 14 amino acids. After removal of 7 bases from V and 4 bases from J, the junction contained 5 bases not matched to a gene. Germline CDR1 SNHLY, CDR2 FYNNEI. CDR3 sequence: CASKAGGPYNEQFF. CDR3 coding DNA: TGTGCCAGCAAAGCGGGGGGCCCGTACAATGAGCAGTTCTTC. The full variable domain, with the rest looked up from reference TRBV2 and TRBJ2-1, is EPEVTQTPSHQVTQMGQEVILRCVPISNHLYFYWYRQILGQKVEFLVSFYNNEISEKSEIFDDQFSVERPDGSNFTLKIRSTKLEDSAMYFCASKAGGPYNEQFFGPGTRLTVL.

The V call is TRBV24-1, the J call TRBJ2-5; 10 bases are a match to TRBD1. CDR1 is KGHDR and CDR2 is SFDVKD in the germline V gene. The length of the CDR3 is 15 residues. Unmatched junction bases numbered 3, after V lost 3 bases and J lost 3 bases. CDR3 nucleotide sequence: TGTGCCACCAGTGATCCCGGGACAGGGGAAGAGACCCAGTACTTC. It codes for CATSDPGTGEETQYF.

This chain links TRBV2 with TRBJ2-7; 8 positions agree with TRBD2. Germline V gene lookup returns CDR1 SNHLY and CDR2 FYNNEI. This CDR3 contains 15 residues. V lost 6 bases to trimming and J lost 0 bases; unmatched junction nucleotides: 7. The CDR3 is CASRLAAGYSYEQYF. The DNA for the CDR3 is TGTGCCAGCAGACTAGCGGCCGGATACTCCTACGAGCAGTACTTC.

This rearrangement joins TRBV11-2 to TRBJ2-3; 7 bases align to TRBD1. V was pared by 1 base and J by 4 bases, with 11 bases of the junction left unmatched. The germline gives CDR1 SGHAT, CDR2 FQNNGV. This CDR3 has 17 amino acids. CDR3 sequence reads: CASSLGAGTARADTQYF. In nucleotides, the CDR3 is TGTGCCAGCAGCTTAGGAGCCGGGACAGCGAGGGCAGATACGCAGTATTTT.

This clone was seen a handful of times. V is TRBV7-2 and J is TRBJ1-3; 8 nucleotides align to TRBD1. V trimming: 5 bases; J trimming: 0 bases; junction bases outside the gene matches: 3. The length of the CDR3 is 15 residues. Looked up from germline, CDR1 is SGHTA and CDR2 is FQGNSA. CDR3 DNA: TGTGCCAGCAGCCAGACAGGGGACTCTGGAAACACCATATATTTT. It translates to CASSQTGDSGNTIYF. Variable domain in full (rest from reference TRBV7-2 and TRBJ1-3): GAGVSQSPSNKVTEKGKDVELRCDPISGHTALYWYRQSLGQGLEFLIYFQGNSAPDKSGLPSDRFSAERTGGSVSTLTIQRTQQEDSAVYLCASSQTGDSGNTIYFGEGSWLTVV.

The gene calls are TRBV5-1 and TRBJ1-1; 11 bases are shared with TRBD1. Germline V gene lookup returns CDR1 SGHRS and CDR2 YFSETQ. V was pared by 2 bases and J by 5 bases, with 2 bases of the junction left unmatched. The CDR3 length is 14 residues. CDR3 in DNA: TGCGCCAGCAGCTTTGGACAGGGGGCGACTGAAGCTTTCTTT. Its translation: CASSFGQGATEAFF.

This clone was picked up a small number of times. The J gene is TRBJ1-1, the V gene TRBV6-5; possibly TRBD1 for D (5 bases). Germline V gives CDR1 MNHEY, CDR2 SVGAGI. V was trimmed by 6 bases and J by 10 bases, leaving 12 bases between them. This CDR3 region has 11 residues. The CDR3 region has the DNA TGTGCCAGCAGGACTACAGGTTCAGCTTTCTTT. Its translation: CASRTTGSAFF.

This clone was seen only once. The V gene is TRBV5-8, the J gene TRBJ2-2; D is unclear. With 2 bases removed from V and 7 bases from J, the gap between germline ends came to 12 bases. The length of the CDR3 is 14 residues. The germline CDR1 and CDR2 sequences are SGHTS and YDEGEE. The CDR3 loop is CASSFPVVGGELFF. CDR3 nucleotide sequence: TGTGCCAGCAGCTTCCCGGTTGTCGGCGGGGAGCTGTTTTTT.

This chain connects TRBV9 to TRBJ1-2, with a tentative D call TRBD1 (5 bases). Trimming shortened V by 2 bases and J by 8 bases, and 16 bases separated the two germline ends. The germline V gene encodes CDR1 SGDLS and CDR2 YYNGEE. The CDR3 extends over 14 amino acids. As DNA, the CDR3 is TGTGCCAGCAGCGTTGATCTAGGGGTAAGAGGCTACACCTTC. It codes for CASSVDLGVRGYTF.

This clone was recorded a few times. The V call is TRBV7-9, the J call TRBJ2-7, with D possibly matching TRBD1 (6 bases). Germline loops: CDR1 SEHNR, CDR2 FQNEAQ (reference sequence). The CDR3 runs 17 residues. V dropped 0 bases and J dropped 2 bases, with 17 bases sitting between them. CDR3 protein: CASSLADSEWVPYEQYF. For the CDR3, the DNA is TGTGCCAGCAGCTTAGCGGACAGTGAATGGGTTCCCTACGAGCAGTACTTC.

The chain links TRBV30 to TRBJ1-6; 7 bases agree with TRBD1. Germline V lookup: CDR1 GTSNPN, CDR2 SVGIG (reference sequence). CDR3 length: 12 amino acids. V shed 2 bases and J 13 bases; nucleotides not matched to a gene: 5. The DNA of the CDR3 is TGTGCCTGGAGTCCCAGGGGGAGTCCCCTCCACTTT. Protein: CAWSPRGSPLHF.

The J gene is TRBJ2-7, the V gene TRBV19; 10 nucleotides agree with TRBD1. The V gene end was trimmed by 5 bases and the J gene end by 2 bases; junction bases not matched to a gene: 3. The CDR3 spans 14 residues. From germline, CDR1 is LNHDA and CDR2 SQIVND (reference sequence). The CDR3 region is CASSGDRGPYEQYF. In DNA, the CDR3 is TGTGCCAGTAGTGGGGACAGGGGCCCCTACGAGCAGTACTTC. Drawing the rest from reference TRBV19 and TRBJ2-7, the complete variable domain is DGGITQSPKYLFRKEGQNVTLSCEQNLNHDAMYWYRQDPGQGLRLIYYSQIVNDFQKGDIAEGYSVSREKKESFPLTVTSAQKNPTAFYLCASSGDRGPYEQYFGPGTRLTVT.

V usage is TRBV11-3 and J usage is TRBJ2-7, with D uncertain. The CDR3 covers 14 residues. From germline, CDR1 is SGHNT and CDR2 YENEEA. The ends were cut back, 1 base at V and 2 bases at J, with 9 bases in the middle. The CDR3 bases are TGTGCCAGCAGCTTAGGTCAGATTACCTACGAGCAGTACTTC. Its translation: CASSLGQITYEQYF.

The chain couples TRBV7-3 to TRBJ1-1; D might be TRBD1 (5 bases). CDR1 is SGHTA, CDR2 FQGTGA, per germline. The length of the CDR3 is 14 residues. The V end was cut by 5 bases, the J end by 7 bases, with 17 bases between. CDR3 coding DNA: TGTGCCAGCAGCGAAGCCGGGGGGTTTAATGAAGCTTTCTTT. Its protein is CASSEAGGFNEAFF. Variable domain in full (rest from reference TRBV7-3 and TRBJ1-1): GAGVSQTPSNKVTEKGKYVELRCDPISGHTALYWYRQSLGQGPEFLIYFQGTGAADDSGLPNDRFFAVRPEGSVSTLKIQRTERGDSAVYLCASSEAGGFNEAFFGQGTRLTVV.

This chain links TRBV19 with TRBJ2-7, with D possibly being TRBD1 (6 bases). The germline gives CDR1 LNHDA, CDR2 SQIVND (reference sequence). V was cut by 6 bases and J by 2 bases, with 23 bases left in between. This CDR3 is 17 amino acids long. In nucleotides, the CDR3 is TGTGCCAGTAGCGAACTCCCGGGACATGGCCCCACCTACGAGCAGTACTTC. Protein: CASSELPGHGPTYEQYF.

This chain links TRBV10-3 with TRBJ1-5, with D possibly being TRBD1 (5 bases). The CDR3 length is 13 residues. Looked up from germline, CDR1 is ENHRY and CDR2 is SYGVKD. The ends were cut back, 8 bases at V and 5 bases at J, with 13 bases in the middle. Here the CDR3 DNA reads TGTGCCATCTCGGAAGGGGCCTATCAGCCCCAGCATTTT. Translating gives CAISEGAYQPQHF.

This chain uses TRBV19 with TRBJ1-3; D possibly corresponds to TRBD1 (5 bases). V was clipped by 3 bases and J by 5 bases, with 11 bases between them. CDR3 length equals 14 residues. Per germline, CDR1 LNHDA and CDR2 SQIVND (reference sequence). CDR3 amino acids: CASSIRDPRNTIYF. CDR3 nucleotide sequence: TGTGCCAGTAGTATTCGGGACCCAAGAAACACCATATATTTT. The variable domain in full, completed from reference TRBV19 and TRBJ1-3, reads DGGITQSPKYLFRKEGQNVTLSCEQNLNHDAMYWYRQDPGQGLRLIYYSQIVNDFQKGDIAEGYSVSREKKESFPLTVTSAQKNPTAFYLCASSIRDPRNTIYFGEGSWLTVV.

The chain carries TRBV27 and TRBJ1-2, with D unclear. The CDR3 has 14 amino acids. The germline V gene encodes CDR1 MNHEY and CDR2 SMNVEV (reference sequence). V was clipped by 5 bases and J by 4 bases, with 14 bases between them. The CDR3 DNA is TGTGCCAGCAGTATCGGCAGTCCACGCTATGGCTACACCTTC. This gives the protein CASSIGSPRYGYTF.

The genes are TRBV27 and TRBJ1-5; D might be TRBD1 (6 bases). Germline values: CDR1 MNHEY, CDR2 SMNVEV (reference sequence). Trimming removed 3 bases at V and 6 bases at J, with 12 bases between. The CDR3 totals 14 residues. The CDR3 nucleotides are TGTGCCAGCAGTTTTACAGGGTCGGTTCAGCCCCAGCATTTT. Amino acids: CASSFTGSVQPQHF.

This chain uses TRBV5-6 with TRBJ2-7; 8 bases map to TRBD1. Trimming at V came to 0 bases and at J to 3 bases, leaving 2 bases not matched to a gene. The CDR3 has 14 residues. Germline values: CDR1 SGHDT, CDR2 YYEEEE. The CDR3 DNA reads as TGTGCCAGCAGCTTGGGGGACAGGATCTACGAGCAGTACTTC. Amino acid sequence: CASSLGDRIYEQYF. Looking up the rest from reference TRBV5-6 and TRBJ2-7 gives the full variable domain: DAGVTQSPTHLIKTRGQQVTLRCSPKSGHDTVSWYQQALGQGPQFIFQYYEEEERQRGNFPDRFSGHQFPNYSSELNVNALLLGDSALYLCASSLGDRIYEQYFGPGTRLTVT.